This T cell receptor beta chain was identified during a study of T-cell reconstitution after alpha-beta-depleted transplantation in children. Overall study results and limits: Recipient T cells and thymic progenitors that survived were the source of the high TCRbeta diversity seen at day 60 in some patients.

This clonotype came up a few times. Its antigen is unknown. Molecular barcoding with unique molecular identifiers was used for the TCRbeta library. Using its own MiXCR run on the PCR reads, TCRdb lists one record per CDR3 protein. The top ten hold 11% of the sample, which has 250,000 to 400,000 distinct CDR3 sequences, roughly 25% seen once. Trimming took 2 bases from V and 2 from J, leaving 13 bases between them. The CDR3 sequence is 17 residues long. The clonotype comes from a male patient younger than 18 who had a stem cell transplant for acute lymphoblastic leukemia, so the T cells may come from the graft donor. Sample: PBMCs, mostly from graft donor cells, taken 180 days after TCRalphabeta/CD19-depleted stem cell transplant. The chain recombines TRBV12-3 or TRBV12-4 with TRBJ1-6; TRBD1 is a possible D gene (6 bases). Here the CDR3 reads CASSLYRGIAYNSPLHF. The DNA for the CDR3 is TGTGCCAGCAGTTTATATAGGGGGATAGCCTATAATTCACCCCTCCACTTT.